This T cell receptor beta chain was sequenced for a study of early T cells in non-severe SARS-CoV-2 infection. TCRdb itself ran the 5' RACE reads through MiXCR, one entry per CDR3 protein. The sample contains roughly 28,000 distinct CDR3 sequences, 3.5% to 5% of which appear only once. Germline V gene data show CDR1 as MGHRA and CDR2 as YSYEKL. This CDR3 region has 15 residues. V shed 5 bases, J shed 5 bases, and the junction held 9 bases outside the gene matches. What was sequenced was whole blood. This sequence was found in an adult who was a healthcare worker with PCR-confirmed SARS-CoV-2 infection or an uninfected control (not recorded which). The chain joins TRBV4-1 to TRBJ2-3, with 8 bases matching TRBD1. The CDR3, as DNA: TGCGCCAGCAGCTATCAGGGGGCTCGGCAAGATACGCAGTATTTT. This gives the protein CASSYQGARQDTQYF.